What follows are 11 T cell receptor beta chains derived from one specimen sequenced in a study of early T cells in non-severe SARS-CoV-2 infection. In TCRdb, the 5' RACE reads were re-called with MiXCR into one record per CDR3 protein. The data hold about 77,000 distinct CDR3 sequences, with around 17% observed a single time. The specimen was whole blood. The receptors stem from an adult who was a healthcare worker with PCR-confirmed SARS-CoV-2 infection or an uninfected control (not recorded which).

CDR3 sequence reads: CASSFPTGGRDEQYF. The CDR3 nucleotides read TGTGCCAGCAGTTTTCCAACAGGGGGTCGGGACGAGCAGTACTTC. The rearrangement links TRBV12-3 or TRBV12-4 to TRBJ2-7, with 8 nucleotides matching TRBD1. The CDR3 has 15 amino acids. Trimming removed 3 bases from V and 5 bases from J; junction bases left unmatched: 9.

This clonotype was seen a handful of times. The J gene is TRBJ2-7, the V gene TRBV27; 7 bases are a match to TRBD1. J was trimmed by 0 bases and V by 5 bases; bases with no gene match: 13. CDR3 length equals 17 residues. Looked up from germline, CDR1 is MNHEY and CDR2 is SMNVEV (reference sequence). The CDR3 region is CASSKQSIGTASYEQYF. Written as DNA, the CDR3 is TGTGCCAGCAGTAAACAATCGATAGGGACAGCCTCCTACGAGCAGTACTTC.

The chain is built from TRBV20-1 and TRBJ2-7; D remains ambiguous. Germline lookup yields CDR1 DFQATT and CDR2 SNEGSKA (reference sequence). The CDR3 totals 13 residues. The germline V and J ends were trimmed by 6 bases and 2 bases, with 14 bases remaining between them. The CDR3 DNA is TGCAGTGCAATAGCACTACCGGCCTACGAGCAGTACTTC. This encodes CSAIALPAYEQYF.

The chain recombines TRBV2 with TRBJ1-5; a possible D gene is TRBD1 (5 bases). This CDR3 comprises 13 residues. Germline V gene lookup returns CDR1 SNHLY and CDR2 FYNNEI. Trimming stripped 4 bases from V and 4 bases from J, with 8 bases between. CDR3 nucleotides: TGTGCCAGCAGTGTGGGGGGGAATCAGCCCCAGCATTTT. Translating it yields CASSVGGNQPQHF.

This chain joins TRBV12-3 or TRBV12-4 and TRBJ2-5; tentatively, D is TRBD1 or TRBD2 (5 bases each). The CDR3 covers 14 residues. With 5 bases removed from V and 4 bases from J, the gap between germline ends came to 14 bases. The CDR3 region has the DNA TGTGCCAGCAGTACCACCCGGGACCTAGAGACCCAGTACTTC. This gives the protein CASSTTRDLETQYF.

The chain joins TRBV27 to TRBJ2-4; no clear D. The CDR3 covers 13 residues. Between the trimmed V and J ends, which lost 3 bases and 7 bases, there was a span of 10 bases. CDR1 and CDR2 from the germline V gene are MNHEY and SMNVEV (reference sequence). CDR3 sequence: CASSFSRKNIQYF. The CDR3 DNA is TGTGCCAGCAGTTTTTCTAGGAAGAACATTCAGTACTTC.

In nucleotides, the CDR3 is TGTGCCTGGAGGAGAGGATCCTATAATTCACCCCTCCACTTT. It specifies CAWRRGSYNSPLHF. The chain is built from TRBV30 and TRBJ1-6; D unclear. V dropped 3 bases and J dropped 1 base, with 7 bases sitting between them. The germline V gene has CDR1 GTSNPN and CDR2 SVGIG (reference sequence). This CDR3 is built from 14 residues.

This chain links TRBV11-2 with TRBJ2-2, with a weak D call TRBD2 (5 bases). V was trimmed by 1 base and J by 10 bases, leaving 10 bases between them. The CDR3 covers 13 residues. Looked up from germline, CDR1 is SGHAT and CDR2 is FQNNGV. CDR3 protein: CASSLAGVEELFF. The DNA for the CDR3 is TGTGCCAGCAGCTTAGCCGGGGTGGAGGAGCTGTTTTTT.

The rearrangement joins TRBV21-1 to TRBJ2-7; the table assigns TRBD2, which was not confirmed against the DNA. TRBV21-1 is tagged as a pseudogene. The CDR3 runs 21 residues. CDR3 nucleotide sequence: TGTGCCAGCAGCAAAGAGAAAGCCCCGGGACTCCTCATTACCTGGTTCTCCGAGCAGTACTTC. Protein sequence: CASSKEKAPGLLITWFSEQYF.

V usage is TRBV6-5 and J usage is TRBJ2-1, with D perhaps matching TRBD2 (5 bases). The germline gives CDR1 MNHEY, CDR2 SVGAGI. The CDR3 is 12 residues long. The V and J ends lost 5 bases and 10 bases respectively, with 12 bases between them. This CDR3 is CASSQLVGEQFF. In DNA, the CDR3 is TGTGCCAGCAGTCAACTAGTTGGGGAGCAGTTCTTC.

This sequence joins TRBV6-2 or TRBV6-3 and TRBJ2-1, with unresolved D. V was trimmed by 5 bases and J by 10 bases, leaving 9 bases between them. Germline V gene data show CDR1 as MNHEY and CDR2 as SVGEGT. CDR3 length: 11 amino acids. DNA for the CDR3: TGTGCCAGCAGTCGCCTCATGGAGCAGTTCTTC. It translates to CASSRLMEQFF.